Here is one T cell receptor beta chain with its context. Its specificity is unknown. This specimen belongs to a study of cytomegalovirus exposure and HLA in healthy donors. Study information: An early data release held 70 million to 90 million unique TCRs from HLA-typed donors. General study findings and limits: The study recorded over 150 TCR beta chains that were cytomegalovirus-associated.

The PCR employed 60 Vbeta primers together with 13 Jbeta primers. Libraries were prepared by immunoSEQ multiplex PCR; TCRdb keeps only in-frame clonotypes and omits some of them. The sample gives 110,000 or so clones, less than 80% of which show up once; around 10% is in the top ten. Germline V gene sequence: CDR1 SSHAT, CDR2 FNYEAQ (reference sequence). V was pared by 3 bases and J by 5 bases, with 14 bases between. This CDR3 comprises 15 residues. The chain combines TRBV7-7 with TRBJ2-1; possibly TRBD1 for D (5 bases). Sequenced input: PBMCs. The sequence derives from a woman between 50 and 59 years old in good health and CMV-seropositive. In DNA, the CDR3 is TGTGCCAGCAGCTTGGACACTGGATCCGACAATGAGCAGTTCTTC. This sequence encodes CASSLDTGSDNEQFF.